This TCR beta chain was identified in a study of blood T cell repertoires in COVID-19. The overall study: Samples of COVID-19 (acute and convalescent) were obtained from the United States, Italy and Spain. Sources were T cells, B-cell-depleted T cells, or PBMCs; the material itself was cDNA or gDNA.

Authors' processing steps: Estimated nucleated cell counts came from reference gene primer amplification. Profiling relied on immunoSEQ multiplex PCR, and the TCRdb table lists in-frame clones only, not all of them. V, J and clone size derive from that table, while D and trimming were established from the DNA sequence. The sample lists about 48,000 clones, roughly four fifths seen once, with about 7% in the top ten. This receptor was obtained from a man in his forties with acute or convalescent COVID-19. Sequencing was carried out using peripheral blood.

In nucleotides, the CDR3 is TGTGCCAGCAGTATGTTAACAGGGGGCTCCTACGAGCAGTACTTC. As protein: CASSMLTGGSYEQYF. The chain links TRBV28 to TRBJ2-7; 8 nucleotides align to TRBD1. V trimming: 5 bases; J trimming: 0 bases; junction bases outside the gene matches: 6. The CDR3 is 15 residues long. CDR1 is MDHEN and CDR2 is SYDVKM in the germline V gene.